These 8 T cell receptor beta chains originate from one sample sequenced in a study of breast tumors, draining lymph nodes, adjacent tissues. MiXCR, run by TCRdb on the multiplex PCR reads, gives a single entry per CDR3 protein. The table lists roughly 15,000 distinct CDR3 sequences, roughly 48% of them singletons. The sequenced material came from tumor-adjacent breast tissue. The receptors derive from a female donor with breast cancer. Some clones in this sample may be carry-over from other donors' samples.

This clonotype is deemed medium-sized. This chain joins TRBV4-3 and TRBJ1-2, with TRBD1 identical over 8 bases. Looked up from germline, CDR1 is LGHNA and CDR2 is YSLEER. Unmatched junction bases numbered 2, after V lost 0 bases and J lost 5 bases. This CDR3 contains 14 residues. CDR3 residues: CASSQDTGGYGYTF. The CDR3 bases are TGCGCCAGCAGCCAAGATACAGGGGGTTATGGCTACACCTTC.

The J gene is TRBJ2-7, the V gene TRBV6-1; 11 nucleotides align to TRBD2. The CDR3 length is 15 residues. Germline-derived CDR1 and CDR2 are MNHNS and SASEGT. The V and J ends lost 7 bases and 3 bases, in that order; junction bases with no gene match: 8. CDR3 protein: CASNSGRVKGYEQYF. DNA of the CDR3: TGTGCCAGCAATAGCGGGAGGGTAAAGGGCTACGAGCAGTACTTC.

V and J are TRBV20-1 and TRBJ2-1; 9 nucleotides line up with TRBD2. The CDR3 covers 15 residues. V dropped 0 bases and J dropped 6; count of bases not matched to a gene: 6. Germline values: CDR1 DFQATT, CDR2 SNEGSKA (reference sequence). In DNA, the CDR3 is TGCAGTGCTAGAGAGGGGAGCGGGGGGTTCAATGAGCAGTTCTTC. Its translation is CSAREGSGGFNEQFF.

This clonotype is labeled medium-sized. This chain joins TRBV7-6 and TRBJ2-5; TRBD2 agrees at 15 bases. The ends lost 4 bases at V and 3 bases at J; junction bases unmatched: 6. Germline CDR1 reads SGHVS; CDR2 reads FNYEAQ. The CDR3 runs to 17 residues. CDR3 region: CASSSLGLAGGEETQYF. The CDR3 bases are TGTGCCAGCAGCTCTCTCGGACTAGCGGGGGGGGAAGAGACCCAGTACTTC.

This clonotype was detected many times. A junction boundary mismatches the germline segment, possibly from a read error. The chain carries TRBV5-1 and TRBJ2-5; no clear D. Germline V gives CDR1 SGHRS, CDR2 YFSETQ. The CDR3 runs 12 residues. This CDR3 is CASRTSQETHYF. CDR3 DNA: TGCGCCAGCAGAACTTCTCAAGAGACCCACTACTTC.

This chain joins TRBV6-1 and TRBJ1-5; D unclear. Germline V gives CDR1 MNHNS, CDR2 SASEGT. This CDR3 has 15 residues. With 6 bases removed from V and 1 base from J, the gap between germline ends came to 13 bases. The CDR3 loop reads CASRPASASNQPQHF. In DNA, the CDR3 is TGTGCCAGCAGGCCAGCGTCGGCGAGCAATCAGCCCCAGCATTTT.

This clonotype came up many times. The CDR3 sequence is CASTGMGYSNQPQHF. The CDR3 bases are TGTGCCAGCACGGGTATGGGGTATAGCAATCAGCCCCAGCATTTT. The rearrangement uses TRBV2 and TRBJ1-5, with D uncertain. Trimming cost V 7 bases and J 0 bases, with 13 bases left between them. The CDR3 runs to 15 residues. The V gene's germline CDR1 is SNHLY and CDR2 FYNNEI.

Within the sample, this clonotype is medium-sized. V and J are TRBV6-4 and TRBJ2-1, with a tentative D call TRBD2 (6 bases). The CDR3 runs 14 residues. The germline V gene has CDR1 MRHNA and CDR2 SNTAGT. Deletions cut 6 bases from V and 0 bases from J, with 9 bases between. The CDR3 nucleotides read TGTGCCAGCAGCCGGGAGAGCTCCTACAATGAGCAGTTCTTC. Residues: CASSRESSYNEQFF.